This is a list of T cell receptor beta chains from one sample in a study of blood T cell repertoires in COVID-19. Profiling relied on immunoSEQ multiplex PCR, and the TCRdb table lists in-frame clones only, not all of them. The sample yields fewer than 120,000 clones, 82% seen once. The sample was peripheral blood. These receptor sequences come from a woman aged 55 to 70 with acute or convalescent COVID-19. The CDR3 runs from the conserved cysteine through the conserved F or W. The D gene is left open where the match is weak. Where a row states a size, it is once, few, many or the class of an expanded clone; other rows omit it.

TRBJ2-5 TRBV9 . TRBD2 TGTGCCAGCAGCGTAGGGACTAGGGGAGAAGAGACCCAGTACTTC CASSVGTRGEETQYF
TRBJ2-2 TRBV29-1 . TRBD1 TGCAGCGTTTTCGGGACAGGGGGCGTGGGGAACACCGGGGAGCTGTTTTTT CSVFGTGGVGNTGELFF
TRBJ2-4 TRBV7-8 . . TGTGCCAGCAGCTTAGCGCCGGAGTTAGCCAAAAACATTCAGTACTTC CASSLAPELAKNIQYF
TRBJ2-7 TRBV23-1 . . TGCGCCAGCAGTCCGAGGGTAGACTACGAGCAGTACTTC CASSPRVDYEQYF
TRBJ2-5 TRBV4-2 . TRBD1 TGTGCCAGCAGCCAGCTAGGGGCAACAGGGGAGAGGCAAGAGACCCAGTACTTC CASSQLGATGERQETQYF
TRBJ1-6 TRBV7-6 . TRBD1 TGTGCCAGCAGCCCGACAGGGACTGGGTCACCCCTCCACTTT CASSPTGTGSPLHF
TRBJ2-7 TRBV18 . TRBD1 TGTGCCAGCTCACCACCTGGGACAGTCTACGAGCAGTACTTC CASSPPGTVYEQYF
TRBJ1-5 TRBV15 . TRBD1 TGTGCCACCAGCAGGACGCTCGGGACAGATCAGCCCCAGCATTTT CATSRTLGTDQPQHF
TRBJ2-5 TRBV19 few TRBD2 TGTGCCAGTAGTCCCGGACTAGCGGGGGCTTGGGAGACCCAGTACTTC CASSPGLAGAWETQYF
TRBJ1-2 TRBV6-2/TRBV6-3 . TRBD1 TGTGCCAGCAGTTATTTAGGACAGGTCTATGGCTACACCTTC CASSYLGQVYGYTF
TRBJ2-7 TRBV7-7 . . TGTGCTAGCAGCATCGTGGAGGGAGTATACGAGCAGTACTTC CASSIVEGVYEQYF
TRBJ2-5 TRBV5-5 . TRBD2 TGTGCCAGCAGCTTGGCAGGGACTAGCGGAGAGACCCAGTACTTC CASSLAGTSGETQYF
TRBJ1-6 TRBV19 . . TGTGCCAGTAGTGGGAGGGGGACCTCCTATAATTCACCCCTCCACTTT CASSGRGTSYNSPLHF
TRBJ2-7 TRBV4-3 . . TGCGCCAGCAGCCAAGGTGGAGTGCTATCCTACGAGCAGTACTTC CASSQGGVLSYEQYF
TRBJ1-6 TRBV5-6 . . TGTGCCAGCAGCCCCCTTGGTGGGGGGACGGATTCACCCCTCCACTTT CASSPLGGGTDSPLHF
TRBJ1-5 TRBV24-1 once . TGTGCCACCAGTCTAACAGGGAGCAATCAGCCCCAGCATTTT CATSLTGSNQPQHF
TRBJ1-2 TRBV5-1 . . TGCGCCAGCAGCTTGGAGCGTTATGGCTACACCTTC CASSLERYGYTF
TRBJ1-5 TRBV2 . . TGTGCCAGCTGTTCCCCTACGGGAGATCAGCCCCAGCATTTT CASCSPTGDQPQHF